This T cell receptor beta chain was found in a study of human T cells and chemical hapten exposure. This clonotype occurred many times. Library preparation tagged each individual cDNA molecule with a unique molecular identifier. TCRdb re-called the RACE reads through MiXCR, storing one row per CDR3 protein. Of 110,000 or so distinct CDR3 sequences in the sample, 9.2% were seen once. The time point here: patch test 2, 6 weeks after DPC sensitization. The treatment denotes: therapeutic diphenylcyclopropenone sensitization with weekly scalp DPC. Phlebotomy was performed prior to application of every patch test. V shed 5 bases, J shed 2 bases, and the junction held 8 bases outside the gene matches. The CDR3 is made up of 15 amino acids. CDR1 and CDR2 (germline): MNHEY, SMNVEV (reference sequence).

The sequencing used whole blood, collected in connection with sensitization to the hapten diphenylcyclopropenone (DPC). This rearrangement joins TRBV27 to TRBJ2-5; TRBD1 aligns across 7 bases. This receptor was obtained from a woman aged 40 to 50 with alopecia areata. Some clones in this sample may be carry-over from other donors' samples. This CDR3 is CASSPLGQKQETQYF. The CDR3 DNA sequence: TGTGCCAGCAGTCCCTTGGGACAGAAACAAGAGACCCAGTACTTC.